Listed below are T cell receptor beta chains from one sample, sequenced in a study of control samples from healthy donors and cancer patients. Profiled with immunoSEQ multiplex PCR; TCRdb holds only in-frame clones, not every one. This sample has around 100,000 clones, with over 75% found just once. Specimen: blood. These receptors were taken from a woman aged 45-65 years in good health. Each CDR3 is given with its conserved first and last residue. Fields, in order: CDR3 length, J gene, V gene, D gene, clone size, CDR3 protein, CDR3 DNA. D genes are given only for firm matches. Size tells how often a clone was seen (once, few, many) or the class of an expanded clone, and some rows leave it out.

length: 18
J: TRBJ1-1
V: TRBV5-1
D: NA
size: NA
CDR3: CASSFTVPGGPRGAEAFF
DNA: TGCGCCAGCAGTTTTACTGTCCCGGGAGGGCCTCGAGGGGCTGAAGCTTTCTTT

length: 11
J: TRBJ2-5
V: TRBV2
D: NA
size: NA
CDR3: CASSELETQYF
DNA: TGTGCCAGCAGTGAGTTGGAGACCCAGTACTTC

length: 14
J: TRBJ1-1
V: TRBV2
D: NA
size: NA
CDR3: CASSPVLQGWEAFF
DNA: TGTGCCAGCAGTCCAGTGTTGCAGGGGTGGGAAGCTTTCTTT

length: 15
J: TRBJ2-3
V: TRBV11-2
D: NA
size: NA
CDR3: CASSWANPNTDTQYF
DNA: TGTGCCAGCAGTTGGGCGAATCCCAACACAGATACGCAGTATTTT

length: 15
J: TRBJ2-1
V: TRBV3-1/TRBV3-2
D: TRBD1
size: NA
CDR3: CASSPRTGGGNEQFF
DNA: TGTGCCAGCAGCCCTCGGACAGGGGGGGGGAATGAGCAGTTCTTC

length: 13
J: TRBJ1-3
V: TRBV7-9
D: NA
size: NA
CDR3: CASSLEDARISNF
DNA: TGTGCCAGCAGCTTAGAGGACGCCAGGATTTCGAATTTT

length: 12
J: TRBJ2-5
V: TRBV15
D: NA
size: NA
CDR3: CATSRGVETQYF
DNA: TGTGCCACCAGCAGAGGGGTGGAGACCCAGTACTTC

length: 17
J: TRBJ1-2
V: TRBV14
D: TRBD1
size: once
CDR3: CASSQFAPGTGAYGYTF
DNA: TGTGCCAGCAGCCAGTTCGCTCCCGGGACAGGGGCCTATGGCTACACCTTC

length: 15
J: TRBJ2-3
V: TRBV7-9
D: TRBD2
size: NA
CDR3: CASSFRTSATDTQYF
DNA: TGTGCCAGCAGCTTCCGGACTAGCGCCACAGATACGCAGTATTTT

length: 15
J: TRBJ2-3
V: TRBV11-2
D: TRBD1
size: NA
CDR3: CASSSGTGVGDTQYF
DNA: TGTGCCAGCAGCTCCGGGACAGGGGTCGGAGATACGCAGTATTTT

length: 16
J: TRBJ2-5
V: TRBV5-1
D: NA
size: NA
CDR3: CASSWDIRQNQETQYF
DNA: TGCGCCAGCAGTTGGGACATTCGACAGAATCAAGAGACCCAGTACTTC

length: 16
J: TRBJ2-7
V: TRBV19
D: TRBD1
size: NA
CDR3: CASSFIPGTGGEEQYF
DNA: TGTGCCAGTAGCTTCATCCCCGGGACAGGGGGAGAAGAGCAGTACTTC

length: 12
J: TRBJ1-1
V: TRBV29-1
D: NA
size: NA
CDR3: CSATRTNTEAFF
DNA: TGCAGCGCCACCCGGACTAACACTGAAGCTTTCTTT

length: 17
J: TRBJ2-2
V: TRBV13
D: NA
size: NA
CDR3: CASSLVASGLNTGELFF
DNA: TGTGCCAGCAGCTTAGTGGCCAGCGGGTTGAACACCGGGGAGCTGTTTTTT

length: 15
J: TRBJ1-2
V: TRBV7-2
D: NA
size: NA
CDR3: CASSLGLGGGYGYTF
DNA: TGTGCCAGCAGCTTAGGTCTCGGCGGTGGCTATGGCTACACCTTC

length: 15
J: TRBJ2-5
V: TRBV9
D: NA
size: NA
CDR3: CASSVGQVGQETQYF
DNA: TGTGCCAGCAGCGTAGGTCAGGTAGGGCAAGAGACCCAGTACTTC

length: 14
J: TRBJ2-3
V: TRBV18
D: NA
size: NA
CDR3: CATDLGAISDTQYF
DNA: TGTGCCACAGACCTCGGGGCTATATCAGATACGCAGTATTTT

length: 15
J: TRBJ2-3
V: TRBV11-2
D: NA
size: NA
CDR3: CASRENIGPTDTQYF
DNA: TGTGCCAGCAGGGAGAATATAGGCCCCACAGATACGCAGTATTTT

length: 15
J: TRBJ2-5
V: TRBV15
D: TRBD2
size: NA
CDR3: CATSPSGAVQETQYF
DNA: TGTGCCACCAGCCCTAGCGGGGCCGTACAAGAGACCCAGTACTTC